A single T cell receptor beta chain is shown here with its context. This entry belongs to a study of blood T cell repertoires in COVID-19. Study-wide context: Samples of COVID-19 (acute and convalescent) were obtained from the United States, Italy and Spain. Sources were T cells, B-cell-depleted T cells, or PBMCs; the material itself was cDNA or gDNA.

CDR3 size: 17 residues. Between the trimmed V and J ends, which lost 0 bases and 7 bases, there was a span of 21 bases. Per the original methods: Estimation of nucleated cell counts was performed using reference gene primer amplification. Only in-frame clones appear in the TCRdb table, and some are missing; sequencing was by immunoSEQ multiplex PCR. V and J calls and clone size are copied from that table; D and trimming were computed from the DNA. The data show just over 250,000 clones, approximately 86% seen once. The receptor's source is a man in his forties who had recovered from COVID-19. The rearrangement links TRBV23-1 to TRBJ2-5; tentatively, D is TRBD1 (7 bases). TRBV23-1 is identified as an open reading frame with a role that is uncertain. The sequenced sample consisted of peripheral blood. Written as DNA, the CDR3 is TGCGCCAGCAGTCAATCGGCGTCCGGGGGCGCAGGGGGGACCCAGTACTTC. Its translation: CASSQSASGGAGGTQYF.